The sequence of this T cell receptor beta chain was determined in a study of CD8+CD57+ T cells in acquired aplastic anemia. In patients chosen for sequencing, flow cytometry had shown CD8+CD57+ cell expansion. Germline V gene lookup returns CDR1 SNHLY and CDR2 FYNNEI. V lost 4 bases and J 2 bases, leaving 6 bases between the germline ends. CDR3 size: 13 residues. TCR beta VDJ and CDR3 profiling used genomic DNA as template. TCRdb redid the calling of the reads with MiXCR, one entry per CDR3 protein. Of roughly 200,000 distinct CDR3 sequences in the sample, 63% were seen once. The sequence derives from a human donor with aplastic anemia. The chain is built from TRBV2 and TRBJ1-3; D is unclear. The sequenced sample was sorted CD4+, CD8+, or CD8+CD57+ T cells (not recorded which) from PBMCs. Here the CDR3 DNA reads TGTGCCAGCAGTGCCTACACTGGAAACACCATATATTTT. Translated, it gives CASSAYTGNTIYF.